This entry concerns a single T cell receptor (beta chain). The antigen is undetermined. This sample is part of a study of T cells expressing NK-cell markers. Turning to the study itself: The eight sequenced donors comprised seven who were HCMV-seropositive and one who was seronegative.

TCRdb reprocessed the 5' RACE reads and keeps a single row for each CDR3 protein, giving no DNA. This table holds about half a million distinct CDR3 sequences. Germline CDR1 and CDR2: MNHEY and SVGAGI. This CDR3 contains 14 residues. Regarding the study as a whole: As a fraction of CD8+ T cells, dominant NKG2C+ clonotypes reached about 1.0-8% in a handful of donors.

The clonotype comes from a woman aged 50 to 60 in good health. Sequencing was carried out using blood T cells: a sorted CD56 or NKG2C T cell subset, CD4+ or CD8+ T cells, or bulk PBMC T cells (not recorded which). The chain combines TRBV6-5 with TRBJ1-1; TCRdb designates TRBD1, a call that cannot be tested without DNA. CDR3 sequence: CASSYQGRGTEAFF.